This TCR beta chain appears in the sequencing data of a study of CD8 T cells in Susac syndrome (dated by TCRdb to between 2018 and 2020). Broadly, across the study: Repertoire sequencing was used to test whether CD8+ T cell activation and differentiation in Susac syndrome was antigen driven. The clonality of the CD8+ T cell repertoire was compared across about a dozen healthy donors, roughly 14 Susac syndrome patients and roughly 16 multiple sclerosis patients. Overall study results and their limits: The study acknowledged that relatively few individuals were included in the TCR sequencing and HLA analysis.

In the case of this clonotype: Its antigen is still unknown. No qualities accompany the bases; no much larger clone lies one base away.

The CDR3 starts with the cysteine, ends with the phenylalanine, and has 12 residues. The CDR3 DNA has 36 bases and is translated from base 1. CDR1 and CDR2 (LGHNA, YNFKEQ) derive from the germline V gene. V gives up 0 bases and J gives up 13 bases, and the segment between their germline ends measures 9 bases. Peripheral blood CD8+ and CD4+ T cells from healthy donors, Susac syndrome patients and multiple sclerosis patients were profiled using high-throughput TCR beta sequencing. Treatment-naive patients with stable or active relapsing-remitting disease fulfilling revised McDonald criteria were used as multiple sclerosis controls. Bulk CD8+ and CD4+ T cells were purified by magnetic negative isolation, while CD8+ TEMRA cells were enriched using FACS. Blood was drawn into EDTA tubes, processed within 24 hours, and PBMCs were isolated by density gradient centrifugation. PBMCs intended for TCR sequencing were cryopreserved in liquid nitrogen and thawed later in a water bath at 37 degrees C. The sorted or isolated CD4+, CD8+ and CD8+ TEMRA cells had a purity of 90% or higher.

RNA was extracted using the RNeasy kit, and roughly 0.5 to 1 ug of the RNA was reverse transcribed with random hexamers. The immunoSEQ multiplex PCR assay, which covers 54 Vbeta and 13 Jbeta segments, was used to amplify TCR beta CDR3 regions. Bias from PCR amplification was corrected by using a synthetic template baseline for primer optimization and for computational correction. In the paper's pipeline: Reads were annotated to V, D and J genes per IMGT and analyzed with immunoSEQ Analyzer, keeping only productive sequences. Clonality was calculated as one minus the Shannon entropy normalized by log2 of the number of productive unique sequences. Public and private clones were assessed among the 100 most prevalent clones of each patient and control. Susac-specific clones were defined as absent from healthy and MS cohorts, 1052 published viral clones and other ImmuneACCESS disease sequences. TCRdb reprocessed the public reads (quality trimming at Q25 with fastp, clone calling with MiXCR) and kept in-frame beta chains. Each CDR3 protein gets just one entry, which takes the most common genes and DNA from the rows behind it. In this record, the V and J calls reflect TCRdb's handling and not the investigators' own analysis. This sample comprises about 73,000 distinct CDR3 sequences, roughly 95% of them detected only once. The top ten hold just under 0.4% of the sample.

This receptor chain uses TRBV4-2 and TRBJ2-2; confidence is insufficient to name the D gene. This TCR was recovered from a human donor with multiple sclerosis. What was sequenced was CD8+ T cells from PBMCs. The CDR3 reads as follows: CASSQDSPWLFF. The DNA reads TGTGCCAGCAGCCAAGATTCCCCCTGGCTGTTTTTT.